A selection of T cell receptor beta chains follows, all from one sample in a study of cytomegalovirus exposure and HLA in healthy donors. Assay used: immunoSEQ multiplex PCR; TCRdb lists only in-frame clones, some missing. The sample table includes more than 110,000 clones. Material: PBMCs. The receptors come from a man between 35 and 55 years old in good health and CMV-seronegative. The CDR3 runs from the conserved cysteine through the conserved F or W. The order of the fields is CDR3 protein, CDR3 DNA, J gene, D gene, V gene. The D gene is left open where the match is weak.

cdr3_aa: CASSNTGGEDYGYTF
cdr3_nt: TGTGCCAGTAGTAATACAGGGGGCGAAGACTATGGCTACACCTTC
j_call: TRBJ1-2
d_call: TRBD1
v_call: TRBV19

cdr3_aa: CASSSARGSSYNEQFF
cdr3_nt: TGTGCCAGCAGTTCGGCGCGGGGGAGCTCCTACAATGAGCAGTTCTTC
j_call: TRBJ2-1
d_call: TRBD2
v_call: TRBV6-5

cdr3_aa: CASSLGGGASYNEQFF
cdr3_nt: TGCGCCAGCAGCCTCGGGGGGGGAGCGTCCTACAATGAGCAGTTCTTC
j_call: TRBJ2-1
d_call: TRBD2
v_call: TRBV5-1

cdr3_aa: CASSQDQGRTSGGRGDTQYF
cdr3_nt: TGCGCCAGCAGCCAAGATCAGGGTAGGACTAGCGGGGGCCGGGGAGATACGCAGTATTTT
j_call: TRBJ2-3
d_call: TRBD2
v_call: TRBV4-1

cdr3_aa: CASSPWGGNQPQHF
cdr3_nt: TGTGCCAGCTCACCCTGGGGGGGCAATCAGCCCCAGCATTTT
j_call: TRBJ1-5
d_call: NA
v_call: TRBV18

cdr3_aa: CSVDRSSYNEQFF
cdr3_nt: TGCAGCGTGGACAGGAGCTCCTACAATGAGCAGTTCTTC
j_call: TRBJ2-1
d_call: TRBD1
v_call: TRBV29-1

cdr3_aa: CASSPDRAYQPQHF
cdr3_nt: TGTGCCAGCAGCCCGGACAGGGCATATCAGCCCCAGCATTTT
j_call: TRBJ1-5
d_call: TRBD1
v_call: TRBV5-5

cdr3_aa: CASSSVSYEQYF
cdr3_nt: TGTGCCAGCAGTTCGGTCTCCTACGAGCAGTACTTC
j_call: TRBJ2-7
d_call: NA
v_call: TRBV6-5

cdr3_aa: CAISARTGGPSKGYTF
cdr3_nt: TGTGCCATCAGTGCCCGAACAGGGGGCCCCTCGAAGGGCTACACCTTC
j_call: TRBJ1-2
d_call: TRBD1
v_call: TRBV10-3

cdr3_aa: CASSQELSPVYEQYF
cdr3_nt: TGCGCCAGCAGCCAAGAATTATCACCAGTCTACGAGCAGTACTTC
j_call: TRBJ2-7
d_call: NA
v_call: TRBV4-1

cdr3_aa: CATSRAPGAEETQYF
cdr3_nt: TGTGCCACCAGCAGAGCCCCAGGGGCAGAAGAGACCCAGTACTTC
j_call: TRBJ2-5
d_call: NA
v_call: TRBV15

cdr3_aa: CASSTGDSPLHF
cdr3_nt: TGTGCCAGTAGTACAGGGGATTCACCCCTCCACTTT
j_call: TRBJ1-6
d_call: NA
v_call: TRBV19

cdr3_aa: CARARDSSYEQYF
cdr3_nt: TGTGCCAGAGCCCGGGACTCCTCCTACGAGCAGTACTTC
j_call: TRBJ2-7
d_call: NA
v_call: TRBV2

cdr3_aa: CASSRDSSTDTQYF
cdr3_nt: TGTGCCAGCAGCCGGGACAGTTCCACAGATACGCAGTATTTT
j_call: TRBJ2-3
d_call: TRBD1
v_call: TRBV5-4

cdr3_aa: CAISESLRGSPQNTQYF
cdr3_nt: TGTGCCATCAGTGAGTCTTTGCGGGGGAGCCCACAGAATACGCAGTATTTT
j_call: TRBJ2-3
d_call: TRBD2
v_call: TRBV10-3

cdr3_aa: CASSVGQGLYGYTF
cdr3_nt: TGTGCCAGCAGCGTCGGACAGGGACTCTATGGCTACACCTTC
j_call: TRBJ1-2
d_call: TRBD1
v_call: TRBV9

cdr3_aa: CASRRQGFHEQYF
cdr3_nt: TGTGCCAGCAGGAGACAGGGATTCCACGAGCAGTACTTC
j_call: TRBJ2-7
d_call: TRBD1
v_call: TRBV6-1

cdr3_aa: CASIIQGSSYNEQFF
cdr3_nt: TGTGCCAGCATCATACAGGGGTCTTCCTACAATGAGCAGTTCTTC
j_call: TRBJ2-1
d_call: TRBD1
v_call: TRBV2

cdr3_aa: CASSLRQGAVDEQYF
cdr3_nt: TGTGCCAGCTCACTTAGACAGGGGGCTGTTGACGAGCAGTACTTC
j_call: TRBJ2-7
d_call: TRBD1
v_call: TRBV18

cdr3_aa: CASSLGQEFYGYTF
cdr3_nt: TGCGCCAGCAGCTTGGGACAGGAGTTCTATGGCTACACCTTC
j_call: TRBJ1-2
d_call: NA
v_call: TRBV5-1

cdr3_aa: CASSAQEENTGELFF
cdr3_nt: TGTGCCAGCAGTGCCCAGGAGGAGAACACCGGGGAGCTGTTTTTT
j_call: TRBJ2-2
d_call: NA
v_call: TRBV6-4

cdr3_aa: CASTRGGPASETQYF
cdr3_nt: TGTGCCAGCACCCGGGGGGGCCCCGCTTCGGAGACCCAGTACTTC
j_call: TRBJ2-5
d_call: TRBD2
v_call: TRBV5-4

cdr3_aa: CASSLAGLAGEQYF
cdr3_nt: TGTGCCAGCAGCTTAGCGGGCCTAGCTGGGGAGCAGTACTTC
j_call: TRBJ2-7
d_call: NA
v_call: TRBV7-9

cdr3_aa: CASSLGHLYEQYF
cdr3_nt: TGTGCCAGCAGCTTGGGACACCTCTACGAGCAGTACTTC
j_call: TRBJ2-7
d_call: NA
v_call: TRBV5-5

cdr3_aa: CASTPETGRQPQHF
cdr3_nt: TGTGCCAGCACCCCAGAGACAGGACGGCAGCCCCAGCATTTT
j_call: TRBJ1-5
d_call: NA
v_call: TRBV6-1

cdr3_aa: CASTAGGGGETQYF
cdr3_nt: TGCGCCAGCACCGCCGGCGGGGGCGGAGAGACCCAGTACTTC
j_call: TRBJ2-5
d_call: NA
v_call: TRBV5-1

cdr3_aa: CASSLGQGWEQYF
cdr3_nt: TGTGCCAGCAGCTTAGGACAGGGCTGGGAGCAGTACTTC
j_call: TRBJ2-7
d_call: TRBD1
v_call: TRBV7-2

cdr3_aa: CASSVAGLGTEAFF
cdr3_nt: TGTGCCAGCAGTGTTGCAGGACTCGGCACTGAAGCTTTCTTT
j_call: TRBJ1-1
d_call: NA
v_call: TRBV2

cdr3_aa: CASSPRQGGTDTQYF
cdr3_nt: TGTGCCAGCAGCCCAAGACAGGGAGGCACAGATACGCAGTATTTT
j_call: TRBJ2-3
d_call: TRBD1
v_call: TRBV9

cdr3_aa: CASSLAGLGETQYF
cdr3_nt: TGCGCCAGCAGCTTGGCGGGACTCGGAGAGACCCAGTACTTC
j_call: TRBJ2-5
d_call: NA
v_call: TRBV5-1

cdr3_aa: CASSLDSLNTEAFF
cdr3_nt: TGTGCCAGCAGCTTAGACAGCCTGAACACTGAAGCTTTCTTT
j_call: TRBJ1-1
d_call: NA
v_call: TRBV5-4

cdr3_aa: CASSPRQGYNSPLHF
cdr3_nt: TGTGCCAGCAGTCCAAGACAGGGATATAATTCACCCCTCCACTTT
j_call: TRBJ1-6
d_call: TRBD1
v_call: TRBV6-5

cdr3_aa: CASSLEAEPQHF
cdr3_nt: TGTGCCAGCAGCTTAGAAGCGGAGCCCCAGCATTTT
j_call: TRBJ1-5
d_call: NA
v_call: TRBV7-9

cdr3_aa: CASSLGQGFYEQYF
cdr3_nt: TGTGCCAGCAGCTTAGGTCAGGGATTCTACGAGCAGTACTTC
j_call: TRBJ2-7
d_call: NA
v_call: TRBV7-2

cdr3_aa: CASGLGLNTGELFF
cdr3_nt: TGTGCCAGTGGTTTGGGACTGAACACCGGGGAGCTGTTTTTT
j_call: TRBJ2-2
d_call: NA
v_call: TRBV19

cdr3_aa: CASSLQRGRQETQYF
cdr3_nt: TGTGCCAGCAGCTTACAGCGGGGGCGCCAAGAGACCCAGTACTTC
j_call: TRBJ2-5
d_call: TRBD2
v_call: TRBV7-2

cdr3_aa: CASSASPGRVRSYEQYF
cdr3_nt: TGTGCCAGCAGCGCTTCTCCGGGCAGGGTTAGATCCTACGAGCAGTACTTC
j_call: TRBJ2-7
d_call: NA
v_call: TRBV9